Shown below are 29 T cell receptor beta chains from a single sample sequenced in a study of cytotoxic CD8 clonotypes in ibrutinib-treated CLL. TCRdb's table, derived via immunoSEQ multiplex PCR, lists solely in-frame clones and lacks some. The table lists 65,000 to 95,000 clones, 85% to 90% of them singletons. Sequences were derived from PBMCs, sampled before ibrutinib treatment. The source of these receptors is a human donor with chronic lymphocytic leukemia.

The J gene is TRBJ2-5, the V gene TRBV15; TRBD2 matches at 8 bases. V was pared by 3 bases and J by 7 bases, with 7 bases of the junction left unmatched. This CDR3 is built from 14 residues. Germline V gives CDR1 LNHNV, CDR2 YYDKDF (reference sequence). The CDR3 sequence: CATSSPGGRRTQYF. The CDR3 region has the DNA TGTGCCACCAGCAGTCCGGGGGGGCGGAGGACCCAGTACTTC. The whole variable domain, remainder taken from reference TRBV15 and TRBJ2-5, is DAMVIQNPRYQVTQFGKPVTLSCSQTLNHNVMYWYQQKSSQAPKLLFHYYDKDFNNEADTPDNFQSRRPNTSFCFLDIRSPGLGDTAMYLCATSSPGGRRTQYFGPGTRLLVL.

The count of this clone is one. This sequence joins TRBV9 and TRBJ2-1, with D perhaps assigned TRBD1 or TRBD2 (5 bases each). The CDR3 runs to 15 residues. Trimming pared 0 bases from V and 6 bases from J, leaving 13 bases between. Germline assignment: CDR1 SGDLS and CDR2 YYNGEE. The CDR3 loop is CASSVATGQVNEQFF. CDR3 coding DNA: TGTGCCAGCAGCGTAGCTACGGGGCAGGTCAATGAGCAGTTCTTC.

This clone was counted once. This chain joins TRBV5-1 and TRBJ2-7; a possible D gene is TRBD2 (6 bases). V lost 2 bases to trimming and J lost 2 bases, with 11 bases between them. CDR1 is SGHRS and CDR2 is YFSETQ in the germline V gene. This CDR3 has 14 amino acids. The CDR3 reads CASSLRGGTYEQYF. The CDR3 nucleotides are TGCGCCAGCAGCTTACGGGGAGGAACCTACGAGCAGTACTTC.

CDR3 in DNA: TGTGCCAGCAGCCAAGAGTGGCGGGAGTGGGGGGAGCAGTACTTC. It is translated as CASSQEWREWGEQYF. The V call is TRBV14, the J call TRBJ2-7; 7 positions match TRBD2. Unmatched junction bases numbered 9, after V lost 0 bases and J lost 7 bases. The CDR3 has 15 amino acids. Germline V CDR1 and CDR2: SGHDN, FVKESK.

The chain recombines TRBV28 with TRBJ1-4; TRBD1 aligns across 10 bases. The CDR3 length is 17 residues. J was trimmed by 5 bases and V by 6 bases; bases with no gene match: 12. Germline values: CDR1 MDHEN, CDR2 SYDVKM. The CDR3 sequence is CASSPGTGAVGNEKLFF. CDR3 coding DNA: TGTGCCAGCAGCCCGGGGACAGGGGCTGTCGGAAATGAAAAACTGTTTTTT. The variable domain in full, with the rest retrieved from reference TRBV28 and TRBJ1-4, is DVKVTQSSRYLVKRTGEKVFLECVQDMDHENMFWYRQDPGLGLRLIYFSYDVKMKEKGDIPEGYSVSREKKERFSLILESASTNQTSMYLCASSPGTGAVGNEKLFFGSGTQLSVL.

The V and J genes are TRBV7-3 and TRBJ2-5; 7 bases align to TRBD1. This CDR3 contains 15 residues. CDR1 and CDR2 (germline): SGHTA, FQGTGA. After removal of 3 bases from V and 2 bases from J, the junction contained 6 bases not matched to a gene. Here the CDR3 DNA reads TGTGCCAGCAGCTTGTCGACAGGGAATCAAGAGACCCAGTACTTC. Its protein is CASSLSTGNQETQYF.

J is TRBJ2-7 and V is TRBV7-9; D remains unclear. The CDR3 runs 14 residues. The germline gives CDR1 SEHNR, CDR2 FQNEAQ (reference sequence). With 3 bases removed from V and 0 bases from J, the gap between germline ends came to 9 bases. CDR3 in DNA: TGTGCCAGCAGCTTGTCCAGAATCTCCTACGAGCAGTACTTC. It codes for CASSLSRISYEQYF. Drawing the rest from reference TRBV7-9 and TRBJ2-7, the complete variable domain is DTGVSQNPRHKITKRGQNVTFRCDPISEHNRLYWYRQTLGQGPEFLTYFQNEAQLEKSRLLSDRFSAERPKGSFSTLEIQRTEQGDSAMYLCASSLSRISYEQYFGPGTRLTVT.

The gene calls are TRBV6-5 and TRBJ2-6, with D hard to call. The V gene's germline CDR1 is MNHEY and CDR2 SVGAGI. The ends were cut back, 7 bases at V and 2 bases at J, with 12 bases in the middle. This CDR3 has 15 amino acids. CDR3 sequence reads: CASKYRRTGANVLTF. The CDR3 region has the DNA TGTGCCAGCAAATATCGGCGAACTGGGGCCAACGTCCTGACTTTC.

The chain uses TRBV9 and TRBJ2-2; D may be TRBD1 (5 bases). V was shortened by 3 bases and J by 5 bases, with 11 bases between the two germline ends. The length of the CDR3 is 14 residues. In germline, CDR1 is SGDLS, CDR2 YYNGEE. The CDR3 spells CASSETSGTGELFF. DNA for the CDR3: TGTGCCAGCAGCGAGACTTCAGGGACCGGGGAGCTGTTTTTT.

The gene calls are TRBV4-2 and TRBJ2-7; TRBD2 might be the D (5 bases). The V end lost 0 bases, the J end lost 0 bases, and 9 bases lay between the germline ends. This CDR3 comprises 15 residues. CDR1 and CDR2 (germline): LGHNA, YNFKEQ. In DNA, the CDR3 is TGTGCCAGCAGCCAAGAGGACTCATACTCCTACGAGCAGTACTTC. Residues: CASSQEDSYSYEQYF.

The rearrangement links TRBV9 to TRBJ2-2; no definite D call. The V end lost 0 bases, the J end lost 0 bases, and 6 bases lay between the germline ends. CDR1 SGDLS and CDR2 YYNGEE come from the germline V gene. This CDR3 is 15 amino acids long. The CDR3, as DNA: TGTGCCAGCAGCGTAGGGTTGGCGAACACCGGGGAGCTGTTTTTT. Translating it yields CASSVGLANTGELFF.

This clone appeared once. The gene calls are TRBV27 and TRBJ2-2; D uncertain. CDR1 is MNHEY, CDR2 SMNVEV, per germline (reference sequence). The CDR3 runs to 14 residues. Between the trimmed V and J ends, which lost 3 bases and 1 base, there was a span of 6 bases. The CDR3 here is CASSLARNTGELFF. DNA for the CDR3: TGTGCCAGCAGTTTGGCGCGGAACACCGGGGAGCTGTTTTTT.

This clone has just a few counts. The rearrangement links TRBV29-1 to TRBJ2-7, with TRBD2 identical over 15 bases. CDR3 length equals 15 residues. Germline V gene data show CDR1 as SQVTM and CDR2 as ANQGSEA. The J segment lost 6 bases and the V segment lost 1 base, leaving 4 bases of the junction unmatched. Here the CDR3 DNA reads TGCAGCGTTGAAGGGGGACTAGCGGGAGGTATCGAGCAGTACTTC. Protein sequence: CSVEGGLAGGIEQYF.

CDR3 loop: CASSPWTVDSSYEQYF. CDR3 in DNA: TGCGCCAGCAGCCCGTGGACAGTTGATAGCTCCTACGAGCAGTACTTC. The chain uses TRBV5-1 and TRBJ2-7; D is possibly TRBD1 (6 bases). This CDR3 is built from 16 residues. Germline V gives CDR1 SGHRS, CDR2 YFSETQ. Trimming took 4 bases from V and 0 from J, leaving 17 bases between them.

This chain joins TRBV20-1 and TRBJ1-2; the D gene is possibly TRBD1 (6 bases). Germline assignment: CDR1 DFQATT and CDR2 SNEGSKA (reference sequence). The CDR3 has 11 amino acids. V was shortened by 4 bases and J by 5 bases, with 8 bases between the two germline ends. The CDR3 DNA sequence: TGCAGTGCTATACAGGGTTATGGCTACACCTTC. The encoded protein is CSAIQGYGYTF.

The CDR3 here is CASSFSQGPYNEQFF. The DNA of the CDR3 is TGTGCCAGCAGCTTTTCTCAGGGCCCCTACAATGAGCAGTTCTTC. The V call is TRBV11-3, the J call TRBJ2-1; tentatively, D is TRBD1 (5 bases). Trimming stripped 3 bases from V and 2 bases from J, with 11 bases between. The CDR3 is 15 amino acids. Germline lookup yields CDR1 SGHNT and CDR2 YENEEA.

This clone was detected ten times or more. The chain is built from TRBV19 and TRBJ2-5, with D possibly matching TRBD2 (5 bases). Germline V CDR1 and CDR2: LNHDA, SQIVND (reference sequence). V was cut by 4 bases and J by 2 bases, with 14 bases left in between. The CDR3 extends over 15 amino acids. This CDR3 reads CASSTVGLRQETQYF. The CDR3 DNA reads as TGTGCCAGTAGTACGGTTGGACTCCGACAAGAGACCCAGTACTTC.

The chain carries TRBV18 and TRBJ2-5; the match to TRBD2 covers 9 bases. Germline V gene lookup returns CDR1 KGHSH and CDR2 LQKENI. The CDR3 extends over 14 amino acids. The V gene end was trimmed by 3 bases and the J gene end by 3 bases; junction bases not matched to a gene: 2. This CDR3 reads CASSPVAGEETQYF. The CDR3 nucleotides read TGTGCCAGCTCACCGGTAGCGGGAGAAGAGACCCAGTACTTC.

The chain joins TRBV18 to TRBJ2-7, with 7 nucleotides matching TRBD1. V dropped 3 bases and J dropped 0; count of bases not matched to a gene: 8. Germline V CDR1 and CDR2: KGHSH, LQKENI. This CDR3 is built from 16 residues. The CDR3 DNA reads TGTGCCAGCTCACCTACCGGGACAGAGAGCTCCTACGAGCAGTACTTC. This encodes CASSPTGTESSYEQYF.

J is TRBJ2-7 and V is TRBV5-1; D unresolved. CDR3 length: 13 amino acids. V lost 4 bases and J 0 bases, leaving 8 bases between the germline ends. CDR1 SGHRS and CDR2 YFSETQ come from the germline V gene. CDR3 nucleotide sequence: TGCGCCAGCAGCGTGACTCCCTCCTACGAGCAGTACTTC. Translated, it gives CASSVTPSYEQYF.

The rearrangement joins TRBV2 to TRBJ1-2, with 7 bases aligning to TRBD1. Trimming cost V 7 bases and J 14 bases; bases outside gene matches: 22. CDR1 is SNHLY and CDR2 is FYNNEI in the germline V gene. This CDR3 is 15 amino acids long. The CDR3 nucleotides are TGTGCCAGCATGTTTGGGGGAGAACCGGGACAGCTCTTGACCTTC. Amino acid sequence: CASMFGGEPGQLLTF.

The chain employs TRBV14 and TRBJ1-4, with a possible D match to TRBD1 (5 bases). V shed 5 bases and J shed 7 bases, with 26 bases lying between them. Germline CDR1 reads SGHDN; CDR2 reads FVKESK. This CDR3 region has 18 residues. The CDR3 nucleotides are TGTGCCAGCAGCTCGGGATCGGGGCTCGGCTCTGGGGGTGAAAAACTGTTTTTT. It translates to CASSSGSGLGSGGEKLFF.

The J gene is TRBJ2-1, the V gene TRBV19, with 11 bases aligning to TRBD2. CDR1 and CDR2 (germline): LNHDA, SQIVND (reference sequence). V trimming: 1 base; J trimming: 3 bases; junction bases outside the gene matches: 2. The CDR3 runs to 16 residues. Here the CDR3 reads CASSIGLAGGYNEQFF. The CDR3 region has the DNA TGTGCCAGTAGTATAGGGCTAGCGGGAGGCTACAATGAGCAGTTCTTC. Combining the CDR3 with reference TRBV19 and TRBJ2-1 gives the whole variable domain DGGITQSPKYLFRKEGQNVTLSCEQNLNHDAMYWYRQDPGQGLRLIYYSQIVNDFQKGDIAEGYSVSREKKESFPLTVTSAQKNPTAFYLCASSIGLAGGYNEQFFGPGTRLTVL.

The chain joins TRBV19 to TRBJ1-5; 7 bases match TRBD1. The CDR3 extends over 16 amino acids. Germline CDR1 is LNHDA and CDR2 is SQIVND (reference sequence). V lost 5 bases to trimming and J lost 5 bases; unmatched junction nucleotides: 12. The CDR3 DNA reads as TGTGCCAGTAGTCAACAGGGGCGCGCTTCCCATCAGCCCCAGCATTTT. This codes for CASSQQGRASHQPQHF.

The genes are TRBV2 and TRBJ1-5; a weak D match, TRBD1 (5 bases). V was shortened by 5 bases and J by 2 bases, with 13 bases between the two germline ends. Germline assignment: CDR1 SNHLY and CDR2 FYNNEI. This CDR3 has 15 amino acids. The CDR3 sequence is CASSPPGGRNQPQHF. The CDR3 nucleotides are TGTGCCAGCAGTCCTCCCGGGGGTCGCAATCAGCCCCAGCATTTT.

This clone was seen a handful of times. The CDR3 spells CAISESGLNTGELFF. In DNA form, the CDR3 reads TGTGCCATCAGTGAGTCGGGACTTAACACCGGGGAGCTGTTTTTT. This sequence joins TRBV10-3 and TRBJ2-2; weak D call: TRBD2 (6 bases). The length of the CDR3 is 15 residues. Looked up from germline, CDR1 is ENHRY and CDR2 is SYGVKD. Trimming removed 0 bases from V and 2 bases from J, with 7 bases in between.

This clone was detected a few times. The genes are TRBV19 and TRBJ2-3; weak D call: TRBD2 (6 bases). V was shortened by 10 bases and J by 4 bases, with 15 bases between the two germline ends. The CDR3 has 13 amino acids. Germline CDR1 and CDR2: LNHDA and SQIVND (reference sequence). For the CDR3, the DNA is TGTGCCATCAAAGGGCGGGAATCAGATACGCAGTATTTT. Translating it yields CAIKGRESDTQYF.

This chain uses TRBV4-3 with TRBJ1-5; D not certain. The length of the CDR3 is 15 residues. The germline gives CDR1 LGHNA, CDR2 YSLEER. Trimming took 0 bases from V and 6 from J, leaving 12 bases between them. The CDR3 DNA is TGCGCCAGCAGCCAAGATCTTTCCCCAGGTCAGCCCCAGCATTTT. Its translation is CASSQDLSPGQPQHF.

The chain has TRBV6-1 and TRBJ1-4, with a weak D call TRBD1 (5 bases). Germline-derived CDR1 and CDR2 are MNHNS and SASEGT. V lost 8 bases and J 15 bases, leaving 22 bases between the germline ends. The CDR3 length is 13 residues. CDR3: CASAQAGAGSLFF. CDR3 DNA: TGTGCCAGCGCTCAGGCCGGGGCCGGCAGTTTGTTTTTT.